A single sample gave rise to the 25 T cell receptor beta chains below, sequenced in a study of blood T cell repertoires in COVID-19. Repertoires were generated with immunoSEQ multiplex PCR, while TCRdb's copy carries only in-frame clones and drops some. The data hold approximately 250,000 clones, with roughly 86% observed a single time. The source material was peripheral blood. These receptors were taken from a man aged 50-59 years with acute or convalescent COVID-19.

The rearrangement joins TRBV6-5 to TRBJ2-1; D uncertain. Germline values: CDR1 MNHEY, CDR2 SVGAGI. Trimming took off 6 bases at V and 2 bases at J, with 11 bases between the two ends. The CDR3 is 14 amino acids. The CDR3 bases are TGTGCCAGCAGGAAACGAGCCACCTACAATGAGCAGTTCTTC. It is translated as CASRKRATYNEQFF.

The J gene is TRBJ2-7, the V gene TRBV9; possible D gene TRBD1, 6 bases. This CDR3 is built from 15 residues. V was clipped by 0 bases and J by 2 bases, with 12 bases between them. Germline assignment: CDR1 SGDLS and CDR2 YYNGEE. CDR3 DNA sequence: TGTGCCAGCAGCGTAGCACAGGGTAGACCCTACGAGCAGTACTTC. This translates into CASSVAQGRPYEQYF.

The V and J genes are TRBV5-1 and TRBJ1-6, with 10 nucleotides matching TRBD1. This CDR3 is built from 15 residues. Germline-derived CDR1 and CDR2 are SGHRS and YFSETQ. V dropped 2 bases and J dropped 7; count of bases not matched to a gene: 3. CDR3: CASSFGQGENSPLHF. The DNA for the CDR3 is TGCGCCAGCAGCTTTGGACAGGGGGAAAATTCACCCCTCCACTTT.

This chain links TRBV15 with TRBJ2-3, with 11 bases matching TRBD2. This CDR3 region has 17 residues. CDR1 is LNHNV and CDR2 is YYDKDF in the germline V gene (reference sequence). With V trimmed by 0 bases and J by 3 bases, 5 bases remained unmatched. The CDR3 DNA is TGTGCCACCAGCAGAGATGGACTAGCGGGCTTAACAGATACGCAGTATTTT. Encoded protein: CATSRDGLAGLTDTQYF.

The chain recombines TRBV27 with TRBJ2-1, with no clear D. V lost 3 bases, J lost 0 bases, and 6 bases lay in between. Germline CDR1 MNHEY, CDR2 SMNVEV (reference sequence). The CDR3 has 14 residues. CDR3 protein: CASSFTGSYNEQFF. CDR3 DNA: TGTGCCAGCAGTTTTACGGGCTCCTACAATGAGCAGTTCTTC.

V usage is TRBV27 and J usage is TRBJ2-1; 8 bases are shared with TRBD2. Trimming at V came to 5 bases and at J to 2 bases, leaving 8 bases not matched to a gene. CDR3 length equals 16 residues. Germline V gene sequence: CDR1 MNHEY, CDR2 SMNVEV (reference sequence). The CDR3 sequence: CASSPIAGLAYNEQFF. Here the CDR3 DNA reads TGTGCCAGCAGTCCTATAGCGGGGCTCGCCTACAATGAGCAGTTCTTC.

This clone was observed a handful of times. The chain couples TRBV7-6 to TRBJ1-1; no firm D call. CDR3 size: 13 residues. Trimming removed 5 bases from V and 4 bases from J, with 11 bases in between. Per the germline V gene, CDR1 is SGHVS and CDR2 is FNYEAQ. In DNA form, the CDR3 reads TGTGCCAGCAGCCGAACACCAGGCACTGAAGCTTTCTTT. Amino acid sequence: CASSRTPGTEAFF.

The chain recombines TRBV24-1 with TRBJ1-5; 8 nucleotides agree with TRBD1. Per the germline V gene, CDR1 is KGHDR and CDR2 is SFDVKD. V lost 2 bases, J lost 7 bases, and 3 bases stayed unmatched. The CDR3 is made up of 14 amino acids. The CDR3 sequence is CATSDWDRSQPQHF. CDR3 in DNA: TGTGCCACCAGTGATTGGGACAGGTCCCAGCCCCAGCATTTT.

The CDR3 loop reads CASIPRGLDTEAFF. In DNA form, the CDR3 reads TGTGCCAGTATCCCCAGGGGGCTGGACACTGAAGCTTTCTTT. The gene calls are TRBV19 and TRBJ1-1, with 8 bases that match TRBD1. This CDR3 is 14 amino acids long. In germline, CDR1 is LNHDA, CDR2 SQIVND (reference sequence). V shed 7 bases and J 3 bases; nucleotides not matched to a gene: 7.

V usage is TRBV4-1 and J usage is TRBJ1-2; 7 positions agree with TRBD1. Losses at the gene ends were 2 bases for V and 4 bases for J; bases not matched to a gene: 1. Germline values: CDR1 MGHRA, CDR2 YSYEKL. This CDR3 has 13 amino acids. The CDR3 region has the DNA TGCGCCAGCAGCCAAACAGGGGCCTATGGCTACACCTTC. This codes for CASSQTGAYGYTF.

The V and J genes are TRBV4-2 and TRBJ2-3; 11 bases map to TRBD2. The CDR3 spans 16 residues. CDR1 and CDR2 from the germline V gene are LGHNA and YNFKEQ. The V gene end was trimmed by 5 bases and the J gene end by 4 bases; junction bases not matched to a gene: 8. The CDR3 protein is CASSSGGTSGSDTQYF. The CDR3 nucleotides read TGTGCCAGCAGCTCTGGAGGGACTAGCGGATCAGATACGCAGTATTTT.

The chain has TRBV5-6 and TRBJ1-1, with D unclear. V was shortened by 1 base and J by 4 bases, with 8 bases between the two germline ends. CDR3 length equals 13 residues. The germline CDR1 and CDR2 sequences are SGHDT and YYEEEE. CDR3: CASSLRISTEAFF. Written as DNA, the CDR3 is TGTGCCAGCAGCTTGCGTATATCCACTGAAGCTTTCTTT.

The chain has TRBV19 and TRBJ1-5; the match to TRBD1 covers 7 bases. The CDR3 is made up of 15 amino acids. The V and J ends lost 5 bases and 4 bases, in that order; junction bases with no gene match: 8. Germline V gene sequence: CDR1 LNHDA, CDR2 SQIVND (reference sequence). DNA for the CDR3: TGTGCCAGTAGTTTACAGGGGACTGTAAATCAGCCCCAGCATTTT. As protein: CASSLQGTVNQPQHF.

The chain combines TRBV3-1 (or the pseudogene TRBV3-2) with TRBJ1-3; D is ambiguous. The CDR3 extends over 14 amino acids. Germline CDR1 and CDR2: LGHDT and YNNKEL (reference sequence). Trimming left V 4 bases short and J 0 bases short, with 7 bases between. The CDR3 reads CASSPTLSGNTIYF. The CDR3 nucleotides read TGTGCCAGCAGCCCTACGCTCTCTGGAAACACCATATATTTT.

CDR3 nucleotides: TGTGCCAGCAGTGTCAGGTCAGCAAACTATGGCTACACCTTC. This encodes CASSVRSANYGYTF. The chain has TRBV2 and TRBJ1-2; no clear D. V gave up 4 bases and J gave up 2 bases, with 11 bases separating them. CDR1 SNHLY and CDR2 FYNNEI come from the germline V gene. The CDR3 is 14 amino acids.

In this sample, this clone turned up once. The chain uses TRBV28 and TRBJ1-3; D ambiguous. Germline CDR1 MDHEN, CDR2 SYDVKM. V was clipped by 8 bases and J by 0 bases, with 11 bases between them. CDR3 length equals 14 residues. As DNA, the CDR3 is TGTGCCAGCGGTGAGCTCCACTCTGGAAACACCATATATTTT. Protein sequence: CASGELHSGNTIYF. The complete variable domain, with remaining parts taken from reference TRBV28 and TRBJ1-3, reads DVKVTQSSRYLVKRTGEKVFLECVQDMDHENMFWYRQDPGLGLRLIYFSYDVKMKEKGDIPEGYSVSREKKERFSLILESASTNQTSMYLCASGELHSGNTIYFGEGSWLTVV.

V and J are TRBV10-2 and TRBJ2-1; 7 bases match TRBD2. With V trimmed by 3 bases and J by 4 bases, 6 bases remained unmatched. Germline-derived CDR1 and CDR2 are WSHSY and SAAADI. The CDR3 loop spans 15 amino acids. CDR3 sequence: CASSDRTSWYNEQFF. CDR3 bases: TGCGCCAGCAGTGACCGGACTAGTTGGTACAATGAGCAGTTCTTC.

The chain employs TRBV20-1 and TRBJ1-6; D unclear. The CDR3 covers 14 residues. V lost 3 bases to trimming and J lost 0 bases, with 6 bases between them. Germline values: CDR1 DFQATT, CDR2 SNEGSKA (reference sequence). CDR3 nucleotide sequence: TGCAGTGCTAGTTCTCTCTCCTATAATTCACCCCTCCACTTT. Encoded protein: CSASSLSYNSPLHF.

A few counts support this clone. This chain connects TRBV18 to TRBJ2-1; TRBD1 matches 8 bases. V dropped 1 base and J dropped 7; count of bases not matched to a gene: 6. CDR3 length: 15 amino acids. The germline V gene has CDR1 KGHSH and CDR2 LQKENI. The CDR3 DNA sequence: TGTGCCAGCTCACCACTTGGGACAGGAGGGAATGAGCAGTTCTTC. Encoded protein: CASSPLGTGGNEQFF. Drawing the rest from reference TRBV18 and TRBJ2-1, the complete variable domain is NAGVMQNPRHLVRRRGQEARLRCSPMKGHSHVYWYRQLPEEGLKFMVYLQKENIIDESGMPKERFSAEFPKEGPSILRIQQVVRGDSAAYFCASSPLGTGGNEQFFGPGTRLTVL.

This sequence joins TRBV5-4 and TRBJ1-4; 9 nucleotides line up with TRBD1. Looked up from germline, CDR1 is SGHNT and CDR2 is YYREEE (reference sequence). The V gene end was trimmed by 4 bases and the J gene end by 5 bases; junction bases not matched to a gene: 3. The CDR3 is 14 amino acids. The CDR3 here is CASSPGTGNEKLFF. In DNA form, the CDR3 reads TGTGCCAGCAGCCCGGGGACAGGGAATGAAAAACTGTTTTTT. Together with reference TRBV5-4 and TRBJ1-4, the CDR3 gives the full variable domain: ETGVTQSPTHLIKTRGQQVTLRCSSQSGHNTVSWYQQALGQGPQFIFQYYREEENGRGNFPPRFSGLQFPNYSSELNVNALELDDSALYLCASSPGTGNEKLFFGSGTQLSVL.

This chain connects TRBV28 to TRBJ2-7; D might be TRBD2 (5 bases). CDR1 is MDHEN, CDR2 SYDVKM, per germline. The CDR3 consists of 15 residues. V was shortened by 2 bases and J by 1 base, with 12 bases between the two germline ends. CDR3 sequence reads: CASSLGSEISYEQYF. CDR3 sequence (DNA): TGTGCCAGCAGTTTAGGTAGCGAGATTTCCTACGAGCAGTACTTC.

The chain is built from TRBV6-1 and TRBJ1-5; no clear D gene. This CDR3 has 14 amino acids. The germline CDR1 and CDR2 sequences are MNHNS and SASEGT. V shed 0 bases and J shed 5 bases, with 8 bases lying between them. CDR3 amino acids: CASSEAEGHQPQHF. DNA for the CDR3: TGTGCCAGCAGTGAAGCGGAGGGCCATCAGCCCCAGCATTTT.

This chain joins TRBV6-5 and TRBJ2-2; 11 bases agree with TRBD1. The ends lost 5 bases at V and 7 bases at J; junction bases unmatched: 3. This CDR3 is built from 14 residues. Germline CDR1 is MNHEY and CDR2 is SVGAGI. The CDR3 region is CASSRDRGSGELFF. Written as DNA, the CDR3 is TGTGCCAGCAGTCGGGACAGGGGGAGCGGGGAGCTGTTTTTT.

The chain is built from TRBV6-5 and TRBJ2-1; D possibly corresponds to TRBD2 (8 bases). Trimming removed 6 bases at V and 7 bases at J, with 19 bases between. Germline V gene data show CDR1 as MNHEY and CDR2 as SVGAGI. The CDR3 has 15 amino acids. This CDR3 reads CASRTGTAGDNEQFF. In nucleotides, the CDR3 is TGTGCCAGCAGAACCGGGACAGCGGGGGATAATGAGCAGTTCTTC.

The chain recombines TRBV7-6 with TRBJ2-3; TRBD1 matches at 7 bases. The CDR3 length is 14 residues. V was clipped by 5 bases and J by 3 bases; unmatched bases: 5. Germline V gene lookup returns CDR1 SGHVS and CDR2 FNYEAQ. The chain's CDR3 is CASSLGTVTDTQYF. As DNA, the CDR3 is TGTGCCAGCAGCCTCGGGACAGTGACAGATACGCAGTATTTT.